The present T cell receptor beta chain was sequenced within a study of blood T cell repertoires in COVID-19 (dated by TCRdb to about 2020). With respect to the entire study: The collaborator samples originated in the United States, Italy and Spain and spanned the acute and convalescent phases of COVID-19. A de-identified subject ID, COVID-19 status, age in years and sex were almost always included in the sample metadata. Where available, HLA class I and class II types were obtained from metadata supplied by the sample provider rather than from assay-based typing. The material from the prospective study consisted of cDNA or gDNA derived from T cells, B-cell-depleted T cells, or PBMCs. The samples were drawn from two sources: the first 160 participants of the ongoing ImmuneRACE study, and fewer than 1,500 subjects contributed by 6 global collaborators. The repertoires were made available in a free public database intended to serve as a resource for research on the immune response to SARS-CoV-2. Subjects who had been exposed to COVID-19, were actively infected with it, or had recovered from it provided the deeply sampled blood TCRbeta repertoires that made up the dataset. Overall study results and their limits: The amount of clinical and demographic metadata varied by source and participant and was provided uncurated.

Looking up the germline V gene (reference sequence) yields CDR1 LGHDT and CDR2 YNNKEL. The CDR3 runs 15 residues from the cysteine to the phenylalanine. The retained sequence is limited to the CDR3, 45 bases, with the frame set at the first base. V loses 4 bases of germline sequence and J loses 6 bases, and the interval between the two ends is 16 bases. A note on this clone: Its antigen is not yet known. No much larger clone exists at a distance of one base, and base qualities are not known.

The immunoSEQ Assay, a bias-controlled multiplex PCR, was used to amplify TCRbeta CDR3 regions from genomic DNA. Under the source paper's analysis protocol: Nucleated cell counts per sample were estimated from amplification of reference gene primers within the assay. Sequence reads were collapsed and filtered to measure the absolute abundance of every unique TCRbeta CDR3 rearrangement. For each sample, productive Simpson clonality was calculated by taking the square root of Simpson's diversity index across productive rearrangements. This is the immuneACCESS table as TCRdb keeps it, with only in-frame sequences that have V and J called. A part of the clones is gone; compared with another copy, unresolved V genes explain less than half, and the rest is unexplained. That table furnishes V, J and clone size, whereas the DNA furnished D and trimming. This sample gives 20,000 to 30,000 clones in total; 90% of them show up just once. The leading ten clones occupy around 1.7% of the sample.

Each collaborating institution followed its own protocols to collect whole blood in K2EDTA tubes. For TCRbeta analysis, collaborators shipped samples as frozen whole blood, isolated PBMCs, or DNA extracted from either of those sample types. The chain joins TRBV3-1 (or the pseudogene TRBV3-2) to TRBJ1-5, with the D gene uncertain. The sequencing sample was made of peripheral blood. The TCR sequence derives from a woman aged 55-70 years with active COVID-19. The CDR3 loop reads CASSPELEVGQPQHF. The DNA is as follows: TGTGCCAGCAGCCCCGAGTTGGAGGTTGGTCAGCCCCAGCATTTT.